A single sample is the source of the 11 T cell receptor beta chains below, sequenced in a study of T cell repertoires in cytomegalovirus infection. TCRdb reprocessed the reads via MiXCR and lists one record per CDR3 protein. Here the sample spans about 360,000 distinct CDR3 sequences, about a sixth being singletons. The sequencing sample was made of PBMCs. The receptor source for this set is a human donor in good health (CMV status not recorded). Some clones in this sample may be carry-over from other donors' samples.

This clonotype was counted a few times. The chain combines TRBV11-2 with TRBJ2-7; 9 bases line up with TRBD2. The CDR3 contains 14 residues. Germline-derived CDR1 and CDR2 are SGHAT and FQNNGV. V dropped 3 bases and J dropped 2; count of bases not matched to a gene: 2. CDR3 sequence (DNA): TGTGCCAGCAGCTTTAGCGGGGGACCCTACGAGCAGTACTTC. This gives the protein CASSFSGGPYEQYF.

On this clonotype itself: A single base separates this from a much larger clone, so it may be a read error. The final CDR3 position lacks the conserved phenylalanine or tryptophan, pointing to a likely read error. The chain carries TRBV7-9 and TRBJ1-1, with a tentative D call TRBD1 (6 bases). V was clipped by 0 bases and J by 7 bases, with 12 bases between them. CDR3 size: 14 residues. From germline, CDR1 is SEHNR and CDR2 FQNEAQ (reference sequence). CDR3 coding DNA: TGTGCCAGCAGCTTAGCGGAAGGACAGCGTGAAGCTTTCCTT. As protein: CASSLAEGQREAFL.

The sample holds a few counts of this clonotype. The rearrangement uses TRBV6-6 and TRBJ2-1; TRBD2 is a possible D gene (7 bases). V lost 2 bases and J lost 6, with 8 bases in between. CDR3 size: 13 residues. The germline V gene encodes CDR1 MNHNY and CDR2 SVGAGI (reference sequence). The CDR3 DNA follows: TGTGCCAGCAGTTACGGGGGGGCCAATGAGCAGTTCTTC. Protein product: CASSYGGANEQFF.

The rearrangement links TRBV7-2 to TRBJ1-2, with D possibly being TRBD1 (5 bases). Trimming stripped 1 base from V and 4 bases from J, with 13 bases between. The germline V gene encodes CDR1 SGHTA and CDR2 FQGNSA. The CDR3 totals 15 residues. The CDR3 sequence: CASSLELQGLYGYTF. DNA of the CDR3: TGTGCCAGCAGCTTAGAGCTGCAGGGCCTCTATGGCTACACCTTC.

Comment on this clonotype: At one end the junction does not follow the germline gene, possibly because of a read error. This chain connects TRBV10-3 to TRBJ2-7; 9 positions agree with TRBD1. The CDR3 totals 18 residues. The V gene's germline CDR1 is ENHRY and CDR2 SYGVKD. DNA of the CDR3: TGTGCCATCAGTGACCGACAAGGGACAGGGAGGAGCTCCTGCGAGCAGTACTTC. Its protein product is CAISDRQGTGRSSCEQYF.

This clonotype has only a few counts. V and J are TRBV5-4 and TRBJ1-3; no clear D. The CDR3 contains 16 residues. V was trimmed by 0 bases and J by 0 bases, leaving 10 bases between them. The germline V gene encodes CDR1 SGHNT and CDR2 YYREEE (reference sequence). The CDR3: CASSLEGGNSGNTIYF. The DNA of the CDR3 is TGTGCCAGCAGCTTGGAGGGCGGGAACTCTGGAAACACCATATATTTT.

This clonotype appeared many times. The chain couples TRBV12-3 or TRBV12-4 to TRBJ2-3; no firm D call. Trimming left V 3 bases short and J 0 bases short, with 7 bases between. The CDR3 spans 14 residues. The CDR3 nucleotides read TGTGCCAGCAGTTTTGGTCGGAGCACAGATACGCAGTATTTT. This gives the protein CASSFGRSTDTQYF.

V usage is TRBV10-3 and J usage is TRBJ1-1; D unclear. The CDR3 is 17 amino acids. Germline lookup yields CDR1 ENHRY and CDR2 SYGVKD. Trimming left V 3 bases short and J 1 base short, with 18 bases between. CDR3 in amino acids: CAISEFTVRLWNTEAFF. DNA of the CDR3: TGTGCCATCAGTGAATTTACGGTCCGGTTGTGGAACACTGAAGCTTTCTTT.

The V gene is TRBV4-1, the J gene TRBJ1-1; no definite D call. The CDR3 spans 17 residues. The V end was cut by 1 base, the J end by 0 bases, with 15 bases between. From germline, CDR1 is MGHRA and CDR2 YSYEKL. CDR3 amino acids: CASSQAPPTRMNTEAFF. For the CDR3, the DNA is TGCGCCAGCAGCCAAGCCCCCCCAACAAGGATGAACACTGAAGCTTTCTTT.

This rearrangement joins TRBV30 to TRBJ2-5; 7 bases match TRBD1. CDR3 size: 15 residues. Germline values: CDR1 GTSNPN, CDR2 SVGIG (reference sequence). Germline trimming cut 0 bases from V and 4 bases from J; bases unmatched to any gene: 8. The chain's CDR3 is CAWSVPTGIGETQYF. As DNA, the CDR3 is TGTGCCTGGAGTGTCCCGACAGGGATTGGAGAGACCCAGTACTTC.

The rearrangement joins TRBV5-1 to TRBJ1-2; TRBD1 agrees at 8 bases. There are 15 residues in the CDR3. The germline V gene encodes CDR1 SGHRS and CDR2 YFSETQ. V shed 1 base, J shed 2 bases, and the junction held 4 bases outside the gene matches. CDR3 loop: CASSLLQGANYGYTF. The CDR3 DNA reads TGCGCCAGCAGCTTGTTGCAGGGGGCGAACTATGGCTACACCTTC.